This is a list of T cell receptor beta chains from one sample in a study of blood T cell repertoires in COVID-19. TCRdb keeps only in-frame clones here, not all; method: immunoSEQ multiplex PCR. The data hold under 70,000 clones, with over 80% observed a single time. Sequences were obtained from peripheral blood. The source of these receptors is a woman aged 55-70 years with active or convalescent COVID-19. The CDR3 runs from the conserved cysteine through the conserved F or W. The D gene is left open where the match is weak. The listing skips clone size in some rows; elsewhere it reads once, few, many or a size class.

size: NA; length: 16; D: TRBD1; V: TRBV20-1; J: TRBJ1-4; CDR3: CSASGTGGMANEKLFF; DNA: TGCAGTGCTAGTGGGACAGGGGGAATGGCTAATGAAAAACTGTTTTTT
size: once; length: 13; D: TRBD1; V: TRBV12-3/TRBV12-4; J: TRBJ2-1; CDR3: CASSGDRYNEQFF; DNA: TGTGCCAGCAGTGGGGACAGATACAATGAGCAGTTCTTC
size: once; length: 14; D: TRBD1; V: TRBV6-5; J: TRBJ1-1; CDR3: CASNRQGWNTEAFF; DNA: TGTGCCAGCAACCGACAGGGTTGGAACACTGAAGCTTTCTTT
size: few; length: 15; D: NA; V: TRBV5-6; J: TRBJ1-2; CDR3: CASSSETGHRGGYTF; DNA: TGTGCCAGCAGCTCAGAGACAGGCCATAGGGGTGGCTACACCTTC
size: NA; length: 13; D: TRBD2; V: TRBV7-7; J: TRBJ2-1; CDR3: CASSAGGPNEQFF; DNA: TGTGCCAGCAGCGCGGGAGGACCCAATGAGCAGTTCTTC
size: NA; length: 15; D: NA; V: TRBV3-1/TRBV3-2; J: TRBJ1-6; CDR3: CASYPELREYSPLHF; DNA: TGTGCCAGCTACCCGGAGTTGAGGGAATATTCACCCCTCCACTTT
size: NA; length: 15; D: TRBD1; V: TRBV6-2/TRBV6-3; J: TRBJ1-2; CDR3: CASSQGTGRRYGYTF; DNA: TGTGCCAGCAGCCAAGGGACAGGGCGGAGGTACGGCTACACCTTC
size: NA; length: 16; D: TRBD2; V: TRBV4-2; J: TRBJ2-1; CDR3: CASSQGSGRALNEQFF; DNA: TGTGCCAGCAGCCAAGGGAGCGGGAGGGCCTTGAATGAGCAGTTCTTC
size: once; length: 15; D: NA; V: TRBV28; J: TRBJ1-1; CDR3: CASSLLPQTDTEAFF; DNA: TGTGCCAGCAGTCTCCTACCCCAAACGGACACTGAAGCTTTCTTT
size: NA; length: 13; D: NA; V: TRBV12-3/TRBV12-4; J: TRBJ2-7; CDR3: CASRNRKTYEQYF; DNA: TGTGCCAGCAGAAACAGAAAGACCTACGAGCAGTACTTC
size: NA; length: 13; D: NA; V: TRBV9; J: TRBJ2-1; CDR3: CASSAERDNEQFF; DNA: TGTGCCAGCAGCGCAGAGCGGGACAATGAGCAGTTCTTC
size: NA; length: 12; D: NA; V: TRBV18; J: TRBJ1-1; CDR3: CASSPYRLEAFF; DNA: TGTGCCAGCTCACCCTATCGACTGGAAGCTTTCTTT
size: NA; length: 14; D: NA; V: TRBV9; J: TRBJ2-5; CDR3: CASSATQRSETQYF; DNA: TGTGCCAGCAGCGCTACCCAACGATCAGAGACCCAGTACTTC
size: once; length: 15; D: TRBD2; V: TRBV6-5; J: TRBJ2-2; CDR3: CASSYTQGGTGELFF; DNA: TGTGCCAGCAGTTACACCCAGGGAGGGACCGGGGAGCTGTTTTTT
size: NA; length: 15; D: NA; V: TRBV5-6; J: TRBJ2-1; CDR3: CASSLVQGSYNEQFF; DNA: TGTGCCAGCAGCTTGGTACAGGGCTCCTACAATGAGCAGTTCTTC
size: NA; length: 18; D: TRBD1; V: TRBV9; J: TRBJ1-3; CDR3: CASSVSGLDRAAGNTIYF; DNA: TGTGCCAGCAGCGTAAGCGGTTTGGACAGGGCTGCTGGAAACACCATATATTTT
size: NA; length: 13; D: NA; V: TRBV7-9; J: TRBJ1-3; CDR3: CASSLGQSNTIYF; DNA: TGTGCCAGCAGCCTTGGACAGAGTAACACCATATATTTT
size: NA; length: 14; D: NA; V: TRBV30; J: TRBJ1-5; CDR3: CALRPTGLNQPQHF; DNA: TGTGCCCTGAGGCCCACAGGGCTTAATCAGCCCCAGCATTTT
size: NA; length: 15; D: NA; V: TRBV28; J: TRBJ1-5; CDR3: CASSLSGDGNQPQHF; DNA: TGTGCCAGCAGTTTATCAGGGGACGGCAATCAGCCCCAGCATTTT
size: NA; length: 17; D: TRBD2; V: TRBV24-1; J: TRBJ2-2; CDR3: CATSDQTSGFHTGELFF; DNA: TGTGCCACCAGTGATCAGACTAGCGGGTTCCACACCGGGGAGCTGTTTTTT
size: NA; length: 15; D: TRBD1; V: TRBV5-1; J: TRBJ2-3; CDR3: CASSPDRGITDTQYF; DNA: TGCGCCAGCAGCCCCGACAGGGGTATCACAGATACGCAGTATTTT
size: NA; length: 15; D: TRBD1; V: TRBV2; J: TRBJ1-5; CDR3: CASREGGANNQPQHF; DNA: TGTGCCAGCAGAGAAGGGGGCGCGAACAATCAGCCCCAGCATTTT
size: NA; length: 13; D: TRBD2; V: TRBV11-3; J: TRBJ2-4; CDR3: CASSRTSRNIQYF; DNA: TGTGCCAGCAGCCGGACTAGCAGAAACATTCAGTACTTC
size: few; length: 13; D: NA; V: TRBV9; J: TRBJ2-2; CDR3: CASSVTSGGELFF; DNA: TGTGCCAGCAGCGTCACATCGGGCGGGGAGCTGTTTTTT
size: NA; length: 14; D: NA; V: TRBV29-1; J: TRBJ2-2; CDR3: CSVEPQGYTGELFF; DNA: TGCAGCGTTGAACCACAGGGTTACACCGGGGAGCTGTTTTTT
size: once; length: 19; D: TRBD2; V: TRBV11-2; J: TRBJ2-1; CDR3: CASSERQTSGASSYNEQFF; DNA: TGTGCCAGCAGCGAAAGACAGACTAGCGGGGCAAGCTCCTACAATGAGCAGTTCTTC
size: NA; length: 14; D: NA; V: TRBV4-2; J: TRBJ2-5; CDR3: CASSLVGGLETQYF; DNA: TGTGCCAGCAGCCTTGTGGGGGGGCTTGAGACCCAGTACTTC
size: NA; length: 13; D: TRBD1; V: TRBV2; J: TRBJ1-5; CDR3: CASSPGTDLPQHF; DNA: TGTGCCAGCAGTCCCGGGACAGACCTCCCCCAGCATTTT
size: NA; length: 15; D: NA; V: TRBV3-1/TRBV3-2; J: TRBJ1-5; CDR3: CASSRTDDRTQPQHF; DNA: TGTGCCAGCAGCCGGACAGATGATAGGACCCAGCCCCAGCATTTT
size: NA; length: 16; D: TRBD1; V: TRBV5-5; J: TRBJ2-5; CDR3: CASSWGMGQGKETQYF; DNA: TGTGCCAGCAGCTGGGGGATGGGACAGGGGAAAGAGACCCAGTACTTC
size: NA; length: 12; D: TRBD2; V: TRBV10-1; J: TRBJ2-7; CDR3: CASSESGGEQYF; DNA: TGCGCCAGCAGTGAGTCCGGGGGGGAGCAGTACTTC
size: NA; length: 15; D: NA; V: TRBV15; J: TRBJ2-5; CDR3: CATSTAPSPQETQYF; DNA: TGTGCCACCTCAACAGCCCCTAGCCCGCAAGAGACCCAGTACTTC
size: NA; length: 13; D: TRBD2; V: TRBV12-3/TRBV12-4; J: TRBJ2-7; CDR3: CASRRAGENEQYF; DNA: TGTGCCAGCCGGAGAGCGGGAGAGAACGAGCAGTACTTC
size: once; length: 11; D: NA; V: TRBV10-3; J: TRBJ2-7; CDR3: CAIGQNYEQYF; DNA: TGTGCCATTGGACAGAACTACGAGCAGTACTTC
size: NA; length: 17; D: NA; V: TRBV6-1; J: TRBJ2-6; CDR3: CASSDPLGVSGANVLTF; DNA: TGTGCCAGCAGTGATCCATTAGGGGTCTCTGGGGCCAACGTCCTGACTTTC
size: NA; length: 14; D: TRBD1; V: TRBV30; J: TRBJ1-5; CDR3: CAWSVGQGNQPQHF; DNA: TGTGCCTGGAGTGTAGGACAGGGCAATCAGCCCCAGCATTTT
size: NA; length: 14; D: TRBD1; V: TRBV7-3; J: TRBJ2-1; CDR3: CASSLGQGVNEQFF; DNA: TGTGCCAGCAGCCTCGGACAGGGGGTGAATGAGCAGTTCTTC
size: NA; length: 16; D: TRBD1; V: TRBV7-9; J: TRBJ1-2; CDR3: CASSPRTGGGSYGYTF; DNA: TGTGCCAGCAGCCCCCGGACAGGGGGGGGATCCTATGGCTACACCTTC
size: NA; length: 14; D: NA; V: TRBV30; J: TRBJ1-5; CDR3: CAWSVRQGDQPQHF; DNA: TGTGCCTGGAGTGTACGGCAGGGTGATCAGCCCCAGCATTTT
size: NA; length: 16; D: TRBD2; V: TRBV6-5; J: TRBJ2-5; CDR3: CASSYGLAGPRETQYF; DNA: TGTGCCAGCAGTTACGGACTAGCGGGGCCTCGGGAGACCCAGTACTTC
size: NA; length: 12; D: NA; V: TRBV18; J: TRBJ2-2; CDR3: CASSPRPGELFF; DNA: TGTGCCAGCTCACCACGGCCCGGGGAGCTGTTTTTT
size: NA; length: 17; D: NA; V: TRBV27; J: TRBJ2-5; CDR3: CASDQTGGGEEKETQYF; DNA: TGTGCCAGCGATCAGACGGGGGGCGGGGAGGAAAAAGAGACCCAGTACTTC
size: NA; length: 17; D: NA; V: TRBV15; J: TRBJ1-2; CDR3: CATSRDVVQGEGDGYTF; DNA: TGTGCCACCAGCAGGGACGTCGTCCAGGGTGAAGGGGATGGCTACACCTTC
size: NA; length: 12; D: NA; V: TRBV3-1/TRBV3-2; J: TRBJ2-2; CDR3: CASSRPSGELFF; DNA: TGTGCCAGCAGCCGTCCTAGCGGGGAGCTGTTTTTT
size: NA; length: 17; D: TRBD2; V: TRBV24-1; J: TRBJ2-2; CDR3: CATSDPSGGGNTGELFF; DNA: TGTGCCACCAGTGACCCTAGCGGGGGGGGGAACACCGGGGAGCTGTTTTTT
size: NA; length: 14; D: TRBD1; V: TRBV29-1; J: TRBJ2-7; CDR3: CSVRVRQGGFEQYF; DNA: TGCAGCGTTCGGGTCAGACAGGGCGGGTTCGAGCAGTACTTC
size: NA; length: 16; D: NA; V: TRBV28; J: TRBJ1-2; CDR3: CASSLGRRGPNYGYTF; DNA: TGTGCCAGCAGTTTGGGTCGGAGGGGCCCTAACTATGGCTACACCTTC
size: once; length: 18; D: TRBD1; V: TRBV4-1; J: TRBJ1-5; CDR3: CASSLPPGTVNSNQPQHF; DNA: TGCGCCAGCAGCCTACCACCCGGGACAGTAAATAGCAATCAGCCCCAGCATTTT
size: NA; length: 14; D: NA; V: TRBV18; J: TRBJ1-1; CDR3: CASSPPVGVTEAFF; DNA: TGTGCCAGCTCACCACCGGTAGGGGTAACTGAAGCTTTCTTT
size: NA; length: 17; D: NA; V: TRBV7-2; J: TRBJ2-3; CDR3: CASSRAMRVRSTDTQYF; DNA: TGTGCCAGCAGCCGCGCAATGAGGGTACGGAGCACAGATACGCAGTATTTT
size: NA; length: 15; D: NA; V: TRBV6-5; J: TRBJ1-1; CDR3: CASSSQLQGYTEAFF; DNA: TGTGCCAGCAGTTCCCAACTCCAGGGTTACACTGAAGCTTTCTTT
size: NA; length: 15; D: TRBD2; V: TRBV7-7; J: TRBJ2-5; CDR3: CASSLVDSGSETQYF; DNA: TGTGCCAGCAGCTTAGTGGATAGCGGGAGTGAGACCCAGTACTTC
size: NA; length: 12; D: NA; V: TRBV18; J: TRBJ2-7; CDR3: CASSPMRGEQYF; DNA: TGTGCCAGCTCACCGATGCGAGGCGAGCAGTACTTC
size: NA; length: 14; D: NA; V: TRBV29-1; J: TRBJ2-1; CDR3: CSVDIWEQHNEQFF; DNA: TGCAGCGTTGATATTTGGGAGCAACACAATGAGCAGTTCTTC
size: NA; length: 13; D: NA; V: TRBV18; J: TRBJ2-1; CDR3: CASSPPSRYEQFF; DNA: TGTGCCAGCTCACCACCTAGCAGATATGAGCAGTTCTTC